A single T cell receptor beta chain is shown here with its context. This clone's antigen is unknown. The CDR3 measures 14 amino acids from cysteine to phenylalanine. Only the protein sequence is given. Looking up the germline V gene (reference sequence) yields CDR1 LGHDT and CDR2 YNNKEL. The sample is drawn from a study of monozygotic twins with inflammatory bowel disease (dated by TCRdb to 2018 to 2020). Looking at the study overall: The full study comprised some 30 monozygotic twin pairs: nine German pairs (four IBD-concordant, five IBD-discordant) and 19 IBD-discordant Danish pairs. Disease-associated traits were sought mainly through comparisons between IBD patients and their genetically identical healthy co-twins within discordant pairs. Each individual had, on average, about 151 000 unique TCRalpha sequences and 181 000 unique TCRbeta sequences available for analysis. Findings and caveats that apply to the study as a whole: Repertoire similarity did not differ between concordant and discordant twins, possibly due to limited statistical power. IBD patients shared fewer clonotypes with other individuals than healthy twins did, most markedly in patients showing signs of disease activity. A decrease in TCRbeta repertoire diversity, as measured by inverse Simpson index, was observed in IBD patients compared with their healthy co-twins. The results gave no support for a single strong signal or clonotype linked to IBD. Differing immunosuppressive treatments among patients may have added background noise and inter-individual variability to the repertoires. The analysis was unable to tell apart different T cell subtypes.

From each donor, a roughly 2.5 ml peripheral blood sample was collected into PAXgene tubes and stored at -80 degrees C. Without T cell sorting, total RNA was isolated from whole blood using the PAXgene blood miRNA kit on an automated QIAcube. Deep TCRalpha and TCRbeta repertoire profiling with unique molecular barcoding was performed on peripheral blood of monozygotic twin pairs concordant or discordant for inflammatory bowel disease. Smoking habits were recorded for all twin pairs, with individuals classified as current, former or never smokers. Library preparation employed 5' RACE. Preparation of each TCR library used 3,000 to 3,500 ng of total RNA. For each sample, cDNA synthesis with SMARTScribe reverse transcriptase was split into eight separate reactions. Unique molecular identifiers containing a 6-nucleotide sample barcode were introduced through template switching during cDNA synthesis. Amplification of TCRalpha and TCRbeta cDNA involved two nested PCRs of roughly 16 and 10 cycles, and each PCR was followed by bead purification. Before amplification, the cDNA was treated with uracil DNA-glycosylase and purified using the QIAquick PCR purification kit. In the second PCR, Illumina TruSeq-compatible adapters and sample-specific barcodes were added. Library quality and concentration were assessed using TapeStation and Qubit, and about 5 ng of each library was pooled. Pooled libraries were sequenced on an Illumina HiSeq2500 single-index Rapid Run with 2 x 100 bp reads and custom sequencing primers. The paper's processing steps were these. PCR and sequencing errors were corrected by UMI-based consensus assembly using MiGEC version 1.2.6. MiXCR version 2.1.1 was used to carry out V(D)J alignment, clonotype assembly and CDR3 extraction. To normalise gene usage, clonotype sharing and MAIT/NKT TCR abundance, the analysis used the top 1000, 10 000 and 20 000 clonotypes per sample. Diversity was computed as the inverse Simpson index with the vegan R package after downsampling to 27 000 UMIs. Statistical testing used paired Mann-Whitney U tests on the discordant twin pairs and applied Benjamini-Hochberg correction for multiple testing. Reads reprocessed by TCRdb are summarized as one entry per CDR3 protein sequence, and DNA is absent. The V and J calls reflect TCRdb's pipeline rather than the authors' work. The sample table includes roughly 150,000 distinct CDR3 sequences. 2.8% of the sample is held by the ten biggest clonotypes.

The rearranged chain carries TRBV3-1 and TRBJ1-5. The sample consisted of blood. This receptor was taken from a human donor with ulcerative colitis or Crohn's disease, or a healthy co-twin of an affected twin (not recorded which). This receptor carries the CDR3 CASSPNLRGQPQHF.